A selection of T cell receptor beta chains follows, all from one sample in a study of cytomegalovirus exposure and HLA in healthy donors. Method: immunoSEQ multiplex PCR; TCRdb's copy keeps in-frame clones and lacks some. Of approximately 150,000 clones detected, approximately 88% appear once; the ten largest clones hold more than 0.7%. Material for sequencing was PBMCs. Source of these receptors: a woman aged 25 to 39 in good health and CMV-seronegative. CDR3s leave out the opening cysteine and the closing phenylalanine or tryptophan. Clone size is stated in some rows and not others, as once, few, many or a class when expanded.

abundance,v_gene,j_gene,CDR3aa
.,TRBV7-9,TRBJ2-7,ASSLSGD
.,TRBV7-3,TRBJ2-3,ASSLAGATDTQY
few,TRBV28,TRBJ1-1,ASGGQGSEAF
.,TRBV5-6,TRBJ2-5,ASPFNNGQDTETQY
.,TRBV7-9,TRBJ2-7,ASSPPGDSYEQY
.,TRBV7-9,TRBJ2-5,ASSSVQGSPTPETQY
.,TRBV9,TRBJ2-2,ASSVGQPGLAGPGELF
.,TRBV5-1,TRBJ2-3,ASSLGRAGSKSDTQY
.,TRBV9,TRBJ1-2,ASSDSPSRDNYGYT
.,TRBV7-2,TRBJ2-5,ASSFRGRQETQY
.,TRBV27,TRBJ2-5,ASTADRGQETQY
.,TRBV28,TRBJ1-2,ASSLTSVFPRQGAEDYGYT
.,TRBV2,TRBJ1-6,ASTGRGLPNSPLH
few,TRBV5-6,TRBJ2-7,ASSLRGGRTYEQY